This T cell receptor (beta chain) emerged from a study of T-cell memory formation after mild COVID-19. V was clipped by 0 bases and J by 6 bases, with 6 bases between them. This CDR3 has 13 amino acids. Germline V gives CDR1 MGHRA, CDR2 YSYEKL. Regarding the study as a whole: CD4+ contracting clones lay mainly in CM and EM, CD8+ ones in EMRA. Confirmation was lacking for SARS-CoV-2 specificity of second-wave clones that peaked on day 37.

TCRdb used MiXCR to reprocess the 5' RACE reads, holding one entry per CDR3 protein. The sample contains roughly 350,000 distinct CDR3 sequences, roughly 13% of which appear only once. A note on this clonotype: Antigen: not known.

This sequence was found in a man aged 18-30 years who had mild COVID-19 (a few samples of this study predate the infection). Cell type and time point are not known. The chain couples TRBV4-1 to TRBJ1-5; D gene unclear. Material for sequencing was PBMCs or a T cell subset sorted from them (not recorded which). The CDR3 DNA reads TGCGCCAGCAGCCAAGATGGGGTTCAGCCCCAGCATTTT. Protein: CASSQDGVQPQHF.